The clone carrying this T cell receptor (beta chain) was recorded only once. The CDR3 is 16 amino acids. TCRdb's copy holds only in-frame clones and misses some; the assay was immunoSEQ multiplex PCR. The sample shows more than 100,000 clones, about 86% of them seen only once. The data stem from a study of blood T cell repertoires in COVID-19. Study overall: Acute and convalescent COVID-19 specimens originated in the United States, Italy and Spain.

The sequence was collected from a human donor in a cohort sampled during active COVID-19. The sample taken for sequencing was peripheral blood. This chain connects TRBV21-1 to TRBJ1-2; whether TRBD1, the table's D call, matches the DNA was not checked. TRBV21-1 is a pseudogene. The CDR3 sequence: CASSNLSQGSTYGYTF. Written as DNA, the CDR3 is TGTGCCAGCAGCAACCTCTCCCAGGGGAGTACCTATGGCTACACCTTC.